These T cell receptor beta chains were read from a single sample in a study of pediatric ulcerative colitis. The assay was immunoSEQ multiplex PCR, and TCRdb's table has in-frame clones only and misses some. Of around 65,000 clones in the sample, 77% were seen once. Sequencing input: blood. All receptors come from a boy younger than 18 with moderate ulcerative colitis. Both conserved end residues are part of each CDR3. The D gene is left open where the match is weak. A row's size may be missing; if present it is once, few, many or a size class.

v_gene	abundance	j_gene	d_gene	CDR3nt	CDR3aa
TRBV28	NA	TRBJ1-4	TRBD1	TGTGCCAGCAGCTATTCCTACAGGGGGTTTGACAAGAATGAAAAACTGTTTTTT	CASSYSYRGFDKNEKLFF
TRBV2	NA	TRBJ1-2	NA	TGTGCCAGCATAAGGGAGACAGAAATCTATGGCTACACCTTC	CASIRETEIYGYTF
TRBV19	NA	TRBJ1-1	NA	TGTGCCAGTAGTATAGTGTACTCCTACACTGAAGCTTTCTTT	CASSIVYSYTEAFF
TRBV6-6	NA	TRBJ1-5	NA	TGTGCCAGCAGCCCCCTGACGCGGGGTTACAATCAGCCCCAGCATTTT	CASSPLTRGYNQPQHF
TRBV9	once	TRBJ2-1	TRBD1	TGTGCCAGCACCCCGAGTGGGACAGGGGCTAATGAGCAGTTCTTC	CASTPSGTGANEQFF
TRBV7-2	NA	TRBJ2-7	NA	TGTGCCAGCAGCCAATCGCCGCCGGGACCCCCGTACGAGCAGTACTTC	CASSQSPPGPPYEQYF
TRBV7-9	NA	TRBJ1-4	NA	TGTGCCAGCAGCTTAGGGGCGGAGGATGAAAAACTGTTTTTT	CASSLGAEDEKLFF
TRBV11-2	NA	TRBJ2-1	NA	TGTGCCAGCAGCCCCTGGGGCGAGCAGTTCTTC	CASSPWGEQFF
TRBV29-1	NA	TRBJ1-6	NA	TGCAGCGTTGTAGTGTCCGCCAATTCACCCCTCCACTTT	CSVVVSANSPLHF
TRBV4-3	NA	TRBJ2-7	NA	TGCGCCAGCAGCCAAGAAACCGGGCTCAACCCCTACGAGCAGTACTTC	CASSQETGLNPYEQYF
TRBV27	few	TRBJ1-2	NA	TGTGCCAGCAGTTTATCAGGAGTGGGGGGCTACACCTTC	CASSLSGVGGYTF
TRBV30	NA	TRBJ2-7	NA	TGTGCCTGGAGTGAACAGCCGGGGCCCTACGAGCAGTACTTC	CAWSEQPGPYEQYF
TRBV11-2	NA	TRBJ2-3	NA	TGTGCCAGCAGCTTAGTGTTATCGGGGTCCCGAGGAGATACGCAGTATTTT	CASSLVLSGSRGDTQYF
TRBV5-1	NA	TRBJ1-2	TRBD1	TGCGCCAGCAGCCAGGGGGTAAACTATGGCTACACCTTC	CASSQGVNYGYTF
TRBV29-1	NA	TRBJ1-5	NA	TGCAGCGTTGGTCTGGCCACCAATCAGCCCCAGCATTTT	CSVGLATNQPQHF
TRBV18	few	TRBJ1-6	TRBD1	TGTGCCAGCTCACCTTCGACAGGGGGCGGTTCACCCCTCCACTTT	CASSPSTGGGSPLHF
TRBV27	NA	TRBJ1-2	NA	TGTGCCAGCAGTTTATGGGCAGAAAAAAACTATGGCTACACCTTC	CASSLWAEKNYGYTF
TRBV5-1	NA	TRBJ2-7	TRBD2	TGCGCCAGCTTTTCGACTAGCGGAGAACGGCAGTACTTC	CASFSTSGERQYF
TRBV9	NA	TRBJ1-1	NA	TGTGCCAGCAGCGCAGTAGTGGGGAACACTGAAGCTTTCTTT	CASSAVVGNTEAFF
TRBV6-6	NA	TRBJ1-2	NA	TGTGCCAGCAGTTATTCGAATGAGAGGAGTGGCTACACCTTC	CASSYSNERSGYTF
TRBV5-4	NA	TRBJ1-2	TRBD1	TGTGCCAGCAGCTTGGAAGGGGGCGTCTATGGCTACACCTTC	CASSLEGGVYGYTF
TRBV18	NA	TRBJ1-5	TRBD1	TGTGCCAGCTCCCCCGCTCGGGGACAGTCCCTTCAGCCCCAGCATTTT	CASSPARGQSLQPQHF
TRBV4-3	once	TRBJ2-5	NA	TGCGCCAGCAGCCAAGTGGCAGGGAACTCGGGGACCCAGTACTTC	CASSQVAGNSGTQYF
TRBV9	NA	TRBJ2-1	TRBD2	TGTGCCAGCAGCGTAGAGGGAGGGACCTACAATGAGCAGTTCTTC	CASSVEGGTYNEQFF